This T cell receptor (beta chain) was recovered during a study of blood T cell repertoires in COVID-19. Study context: Nucleic acid was either cDNA or gDNA, and it came from T cells, B-cell-depleted T cells, or PBMCs.

This clone was seen only once. This CDR3 is 17 amino acids long. The V gene's germline CDR1 is PRHDT and CDR2 FYEKMQ (reference sequence). With 5 bases removed from V and 0 bases from J, the gap between germline ends came to 17 bases. Only in-frame clones appear in the TCRdb table, and some are missing; sequencing was by immunoSEQ multiplex PCR. The sample shows 200,000 to 250,000 clones, approximately 90% of them seen only once. The receptor's source is a woman aged 18 to 35 who had recovered from COVID-19. The sequenced sample was peripheral blood. The rearrangement uses TRBV13 and TRBJ1-3; D might be TRBD1 (5 bases). The CDR3 sequence: CASSGRGNRASGNTIYF. DNA of the CDR3: TGTGCCAGCAGCGGGCGGGGCAATAGGGCCTCTGGAAACACCATATATTTT.